Sequencing of this T cell receptor beta chain was carried out in a study of STAT5B mutations in CD4+ large granular lymphocyte leukemia. Across the study: Healthy donors showed HLA-associated enrichment of the CDR3 'QG' motif.

Study-level results: Patient CD4-sorted repertoires looked more clonal than healthy CD4+ repertoires, even without putative leukemic clones.

The CDR3 length is 13 residues. V gave up 2 bases and J gave up 6 bases, with 11 bases separating them. Germline V CDR1 and CDR2: KGHSH, LQKENI. This clone has more than one count but fewer than ten. The antigen remains undetermined. Generated by immunoSEQ multiplex PCR, the TCRdb table keeps only in-frame clones and is missing some. The profile covers tens of thousands of clones, with around 72% appearing a single time and roughly 2% taken by the ten largest. The sequencing sample was made of CD4+ T cells from blood buffy coats. The chain is built from TRBV18 and TRBJ2-7, with D perhaps matching TRBD2 (6 bases). The sequence came from a human donor in good health. The CDR3 DNA follows: TGTGCCAGCTCACCATCGGGGAGGTCCGAGCAGTACTTC. Translating it yields CASSPSGRSEQYF.